What follows are 20 T cell receptor beta chains derived from one specimen sequenced in a study of cytomegalovirus exposure and HLA in healthy donors. The PCR made use of 60 Vbeta and 13 Jbeta primers. Profiling relied on immunoSEQ multiplex PCR, and the TCRdb table lists in-frame clones only, not all of them. The sample has around 100,000 clones, 65% to 75% seen once. Sample: PBMCs. The receptors here all came from a middle-aged man in good health and CMV-seropositive.

The rearrangement joins TRBV30 to TRBJ1-5; D is perhaps TRBD1 (5 bases). This CDR3 has 13 amino acids. In germline, CDR1 is GTSNPN, CDR2 SVGIG (reference sequence). Trimming took 8 bases from V and 6 from J, leaving 17 bases between them. In nucleotides, the CDR3 is TGTGCCATGAATGCGGGGGAAGGTCAGCCCCAGCATTTT. Translated, it gives CAMNAGEGQPQHF.

The chain has TRBV28 and TRBJ2-3, with TRBD2 matching 11 bases. The CDR3 loop spans 15 amino acids. The V and J ends lost 5 bases and 5 bases, in that order; junction bases with no gene match: 6. The germline CDR1 and CDR2 sequences are MDHEN and SYDVKM. Here the CDR3 reads CASSASSGRLDTQYF. CDR3 DNA: TGTGCCAGCAGTGCCTCTAGCGGGAGGTTAGATACGCAGTATTTT.

This rearrangement joins TRBV2 to TRBJ2-1; 9 bases fit TRBD2. This CDR3 spans 15 amino acids. With V trimmed by 7 bases and J by 10 bases, 14 bases remained unmatched. Germline-derived CDR1 and CDR2 are SNHLY and FYNNEI. This CDR3 reads CASTPRAGGLQEQFF. The CDR3 nucleotides are TGTGCCAGCACCCCGAGGGCGGGAGGGCTGCAGGAGCAGTTCTTC.

The chain recombines TRBV6-5 with TRBJ2-2; D unclear. Germline V lookup: CDR1 MNHEY, CDR2 SVGAGI. The CDR3 is 13 residues long. V was cut by 7 bases and J by 3 bases, with 9 bases left in between. The DNA of the CDR3 is TGTGCCAGCATATCGGGTCACACCGGGGAGCTGTTTTTT. This sequence encodes CASISGHTGELFF.

The CDR3 is CAWSSGNYGYTF. CDR3 nucleotide sequence: TGTGCCTGGAGTTCAGGAAACTATGGCTACACCTTC. The chain has TRBV30 and TRBJ1-2; D not resolved. CDR3 length: 12 amino acids. Germline CDR1 is GTSNPN and CDR2 is SVGIG (reference sequence). V was cut by 2 bases and J by 2 bases, with 6 bases left in between.

This chain uses TRBV9 with TRBJ1-1, with unresolved D. The germline gives CDR1 SGDLS, CDR2 YYNGEE. V was pared by 0 bases and J by 4 bases, with 13 bases between. The CDR3 sequence is 15 residues long. Here the CDR3 reads CASSVAGGAPTEAFF. The CDR3 DNA reads as TGTGCCAGCAGCGTAGCCGGAGGAGCTCCCACTGAAGCTTTCTTT.

This clone was counted once. V and J are TRBV18 and TRBJ1-1; possible D gene TRBD1, 5 bases. The CDR3 runs to 16 residues. In germline, CDR1 is KGHSH, CDR2 LQKENI. V was trimmed by 3 bases and J by 1 base, leaving 15 bases between them. The chain's CDR3 is CASSPRTTRENTEAFF. CDR3 nucleotide sequence: TGTGCCAGCTCACCTCGTACGACCAGGGAGAACACTGAAGCTTTCTTT.

The rearrangement links TRBV2 to TRBJ2-3, with 15 positions matching TRBD2. The CDR3 has 14 amino acids. From germline, CDR1 is SNHLY and CDR2 FYNNEI. The ends lost 5 bases at V and 14 bases at J; junction bases unmatched: 8. The CDR3 DNA reads TGTGCCAGCAGTACTCGTCCGGGACTAGCGGGAGGGTATTTT. Its protein product is CASSTRPGLAGGYF.

The rearrangement links TRBV5-4 to TRBJ1-2; D is perhaps TRBD1 (6 bases). This CDR3 comprises 14 residues. V was clipped by 4 bases and J by 7 bases, with 17 bases between them. Germline V gene data show CDR1 as SGHNT and CDR2 as YYREEE (reference sequence). The CDR3 DNA sequence: TGTGCCAGCAGCCCTCGGGGGGGCGAGGTTGGCTACACCTTC. This gives the protein CASSPRGGEVGYTF.

V gene TRBV2 combines with J gene TRBJ2-1, with 8 bases fitting TRBD2. The germline V gene has CDR1 SNHLY and CDR2 FYNNEI. The CDR3 has 16 amino acids. With 3 bases clipped from V and 3 bases from J, the junction kept 7 bases outside the gene matches. The CDR3 loop reads CASSEFAGGIYNEQFF. The CDR3 DNA follows: TGTGCCAGCAGTGAGTTCGCGGGAGGTATCTACAATGAGCAGTTCTTC.

The chain recombines TRBV5-1 with TRBJ2-1; D is ambiguous. V lost 7 bases and J 13 bases, leaving 12 bases between the germline ends. Looked up from germline, CDR1 is SGHRS and CDR2 is YFSETQ. The CDR3 runs 10 residues. The CDR3 reads CASGPQSQFF. CDR3 in DNA: TGCGCCAGCGGCCCTCAGTCTCAGTTCTTC. The entire variable domain, with the rest obtained from reference TRBV5-1 and TRBJ2-1, is as follows: KAGVTQTPRYLIKTRGQQVTLSCSPISGHRSVSWYQQTPGQGLQFLFEYFSETQRNKGNFPGRFSGRQFSNSRSEMNVSTLELGDSALYLCASGPQSQFFGPGTRLTVL.

This clone has more than one count but fewer than ten. The chain is built from TRBV27 and TRBJ2-5, with 7 positions matching TRBD2. Losses at the gene ends were 2 bases for V and 4 bases for J; bases not matched to a gene: 7. The germline V gene encodes CDR1 MNHEY and CDR2 SMNVEV (reference sequence). The CDR3 runs to 15 residues. This CDR3 is CASSLSGNPSETQYF. In DNA, the CDR3 is TGTGCCAGCAGTTTAAGCGGGAACCCCTCAGAGACCCAGTACTTC.

The J gene is TRBJ1-4, the V gene TRBV6-1; D unclear. The CDR3 is made up of 14 amino acids. Trimming left V 5 bases short and J 4 bases short, with 11 bases between. Germline lookup yields CDR1 MNHNS and CDR2 SASEGT. This CDR3 is CASSRTGINEKLFF. DNA for the CDR3: TGTGCCAGCAGTCGGACGGGGATTAATGAAAAACTGTTTTTT.

This chain connects TRBV6-5 to TRBJ1-2; maybe TRBD1 (6 bases). Trimming cost V 2 bases and J 6 bases, with 7 bases left between them. The germline CDR1 and CDR2 sequences are MNHEY and SVGAGI. This CDR3 has 12 amino acids. The CDR3 DNA reads TGTGCCAGCAGTTACCCAGGGGATGGCTACACCTTC. Its protein product is CASSYPGDGYTF.

CDR3 sequence reads: CASSVVAGSYNEQFF. The CDR3 region has the DNA TGTGCCAGCAGCGTAGTGGCGGGATCCTACAATGAGCAGTTCTTC. The chain uses TRBV9 and TRBJ2-1; maybe TRBD2 (6 bases). Germline V gene data show CDR1 as SGDLS and CDR2 as YYNGEE. This CDR3 has 15 residues. Trimming left V 0 bases short and J 1 base short, with 8 bases between.

This clone came up a few times. The rearrangement uses TRBV7-3 and TRBJ2-2; no firm D call. V lost 10 bases and J lost 6, with 15 bases in between. This CDR3 is built from 13 residues. CDR1 SGHTA and CDR2 FQGTGA come from the germline V gene. The CDR3 loop reads CANPCLGPGELFF. For the CDR3, the DNA is TGTGCCAACCCATGCCTCGGTCCCGGGGAGCTGTTTTTT.

This rearrangement joins TRBV6-4 to TRBJ1-2; TRBD1 is a possible D gene (5 bases). Germline V gives CDR1 MRHNA, CDR2 SNTAGT. The V end lost 3 bases, the J end lost 4 bases, and 9 bases lay between the germline ends. CDR3 size: 13 residues. The CDR3 is CASSDTGLYGYTF. In nucleotides, the CDR3 is TGTGCCAGCAGTGATACAGGTCTCTATGGCTACACCTTC.

The V and J genes are TRBV15 and TRBJ2-3, with 12 bases matching TRBD2. CDR1 LNHNV and CDR2 YYDKDF come from the germline V gene (reference sequence). The length of the CDR3 is 16 residues. Germline trimming cut 2 bases from V and 11 bases from J; bases unmatched to any gene: 11. The CDR3 nucleotides read TGTGCCACCAGCAGAACGGGGACTAGCGGGTCCTCCCAGCAGTATTTT. Translating it yields CATSRTGTSGSSQQYF.

A word on this clone: Different DNA sequences within this sample yield the same CDR3. The chain combines TRBV5-4 with TRBJ2-6; perhaps TRBD1 as D (6 bases). V lost 4 bases, J lost 2 bases, and 10 bases lay in between. This CDR3 comprises 15 residues. CDR1 and CDR2 (germline): SGHNT, YYREEE (reference sequence). The CDR3 nucleotides read TGTGCCAGCAGCCCAACAGGGACTGGGGCCAACGTCCTGACTTTC. Its translation: CASSPTGTGANVLTF.

The chain combines TRBV6-1 with TRBJ2-1, with a tentative D call TRBD1 (5 bases). The CDR3 is 14 amino acids. The germline CDR1 and CDR2 sequences are MNHNS and SASEGT. Between the trimmed V and J ends, which lost 4 bases and 0 bases, there was a span of 7 bases. CDR3 amino acids: CASSGQLSYNEQFF. CDR3 in DNA: TGTGCCAGCAGTGGACAGCTCTCCTACAATGAGCAGTTCTTC.